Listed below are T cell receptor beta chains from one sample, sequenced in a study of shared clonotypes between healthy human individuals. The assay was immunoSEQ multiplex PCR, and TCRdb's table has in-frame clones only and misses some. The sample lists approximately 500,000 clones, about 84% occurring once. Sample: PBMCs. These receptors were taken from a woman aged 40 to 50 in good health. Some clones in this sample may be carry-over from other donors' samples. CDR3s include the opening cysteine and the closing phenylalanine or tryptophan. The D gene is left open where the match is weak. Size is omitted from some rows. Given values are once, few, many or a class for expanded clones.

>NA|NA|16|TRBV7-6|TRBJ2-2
CASSPTPLRSTGELFF
TGTGCCAGCAGCCCTACACCCCTCCGGAGCACCGGGGAGCTGTTTTTT
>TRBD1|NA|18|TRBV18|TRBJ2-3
CASSPRGQGARSTDTQYF
TGTGCCAGCTCACCCCGCGGGCAGGGGGCTAGGAGCACAGATACGCAGTATTTT
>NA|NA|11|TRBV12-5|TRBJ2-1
CASGQYNEQFF
TGTGCTAGTGGTCAATACAATGAGCAGTTCTTC
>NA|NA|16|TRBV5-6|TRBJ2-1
CASSLFVANAYNEQFF
TGTGCCAGCAGCTTGTTCGTAGCGAATGCCTACAATGAGCAGTTCTTC
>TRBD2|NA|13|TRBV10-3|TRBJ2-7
CAIKDPGGYGQYF
TGTGCCATCAAGGACCCGGGAGGCTACGGGCAGTACTTC
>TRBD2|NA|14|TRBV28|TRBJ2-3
CASSGGVIPDTQYF
TGTGCCAGCAGTGGGGGGGTAATCCCAGATACGCAGTATTTT
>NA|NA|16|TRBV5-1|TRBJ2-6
CASSFGRGSGANVLTF
TGCGCCAGCAGCTTTGGCAGAGGCTCTGGGGCCAACGTCCTGACTTTC
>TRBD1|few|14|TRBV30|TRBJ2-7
CAWEDRTKPYEQYF
TGTGCCTGGGAGGACAGGACGAAACCCTACGAGCAGTACTTC
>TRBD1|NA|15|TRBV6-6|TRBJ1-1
CASSYSGTAGTEAFF
TGTGCCAGCAGTTACTCAGGGACAGCCGGCACTGAAGCTTTCTTT
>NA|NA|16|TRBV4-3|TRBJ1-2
CASSQDPYPENYGYTF
TGCGCCAGCAGCCAAGATCCGTACCCCGAAAACTATGGCTACACCTTC
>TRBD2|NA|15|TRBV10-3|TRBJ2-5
CAISGGLAGQETQYF
TGTGCCATCAGTGGGGGACTAGCGGGACAAGAGACCCAGTACTTC
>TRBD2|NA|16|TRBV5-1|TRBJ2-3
CASSLGAGGPSDTQYF
TGCGCCAGCAGCTTAGGAGCGGGAGGGCCATCAGATACGCAGTATTTT
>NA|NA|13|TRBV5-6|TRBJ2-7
CASTLGPSYEQYF
TGTGCCAGCACCTTGGGACCCTCCTACGAGCAGTACTTC
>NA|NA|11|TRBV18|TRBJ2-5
CASSEGETQYF
TGTGCCAGCTCAGAGGGGGAGACCCAGTACTTC
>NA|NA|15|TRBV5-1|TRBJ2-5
CASSGNGLHQETQYF
TGCGCCAGCAGCGGGAACGGACTACACCAAGAGACCCAGTACTTC
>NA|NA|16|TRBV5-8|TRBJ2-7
CASSLDIMAGIREQYF
TGTGCCAGCAGCTTGGACATAATGGCGGGGATAAGGGAGCAGTACTTC
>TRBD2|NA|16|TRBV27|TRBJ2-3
CASSPLGLAEGDTQYF
TGTGCCAGCAGCCCGCTGGGACTAGCAGAGGGCGATACGCAGTATTTT
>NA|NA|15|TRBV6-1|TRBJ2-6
CASSADTSGANVLTF
TGCGCCAGCAGCGCTGACACCTCTGGGGCCAACGTCCTGACTTTC
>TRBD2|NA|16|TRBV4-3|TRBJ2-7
CASSQGVAGGRWEQYF
TGCGCCAGCAGCCAAGGAGTAGCGGGAGGGCGGTGGGAGCAGTACTTC
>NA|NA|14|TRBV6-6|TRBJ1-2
CAIRAGNSNYGYTF
TGTGCCATCAGAGCCGGGAACAGTAACTATGGCTACACCTTC
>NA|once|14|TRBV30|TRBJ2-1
CAWSTLVGGNEQFF
TGTGCCTGGAGTACCTTAGTGGGGGGCAATGAGCAGTTCTTC
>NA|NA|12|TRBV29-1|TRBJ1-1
CSVDMLLTEAFF
TGCAGCGTTGATATGCTTCTGACTGAAGCTTTCTTT